These 9 T cell receptor beta chains came from one sample sequenced in a study of vaccination and CD4 T cells after COVID-19. The sample's treatment: approximately 9-day PBMC culture with coronavirus spike peptide pools or control peptides (ViraFEST assay). Scientists ran DNA taken from cultured CD4+ T cells through the Oncomine TCR Beta short-read assay for sequencing. One entry per CDR3 protein results from TCRdb running MiXCR on the PCR reads. The sample has roughly 4,200 distinct CDR3 sequences; 68% are singletons. No antigens are known for them. The sequencing input was CD4+ T cells from blood, cultured in vitro. Receptor source: a human donor who had recovered from COVID-19.

This clonotype is medium-sized in the sample. V and J are TRBV10-1 and TRBJ1-5, with 7 nucleotides matching TRBD1. The junction had 9 bases not matched to a gene; V was cut back by 10 bases and J by 3 bases. The length of the CDR3 is 14 residues. Germline V gene sequence: CDR1 WNHNN, CDR2 SYGVQD (reference sequence). The CDR3 is CATSRDSNNQPQHF. Written as DNA, the CDR3 is TGCGCCACTAGCCGGGACAGCAACAATCAGCCCCAGCATTTT.

The J gene is TRBJ1-2, the V gene TRBV11-1; possibly TRBD1 for D (6 bases). Germline values: CDR1 SGHAT, CDR2 FQDESV (reference sequence). V lost 5 bases to trimming and J lost 4 bases, with 20 bases between them. CDR3 length equals 16 residues. The CDR3, as DNA: TGTGCCAGCAGCCCACGCCTAGGGGGAAACCTCTATGGCTACACCTTC. It is translated as CASSPRLGGNLYGYTF.

This clonotype ranks as medium-sized (0.01 to 0.1%). The chain couples TRBV6-1 to TRBJ2-7, with TRBD2 identical over 12 bases. Germline V lookup: CDR1 MNHNS, CDR2 SASEGT. With V trimmed by 10 bases and J by 4 bases, 8 bases remained unmatched. This CDR3 is 14 amino acids long. Written as DNA, the CDR3 is TGTGCCACCCGATCAGGACTAGCGGGGTACGAGCAGTACTTC. It yields the protein CATRSGLAGYEQYF.

V gene TRBV20-1 combines with J gene TRBJ1-2; D perhaps matches TRBD1 (5 bases). V lost 6 bases, J lost 5 bases, and 16 bases lay in between. Germline V gives CDR1 DFQATT, CDR2 SNEGSKA (reference sequence). The CDR3 has 13 residues. CDR3 in DNA: TGCAGTGCAACGACTTGGGGGGGTTATGGCTACACCTTC. This codes for CSATTWGGYGYTF.

V and J are TRBV5-4 and TRBJ1-5, with 9 bases aligning to TRBD1. J was trimmed by 4 bases and V by 0 bases; bases with no gene match: 2. Germline CDR1 reads SGHNT; CDR2 reads YYREEE (reference sequence). This CDR3 has 15 residues. CDR3 DNA sequence: TGTGCCAGCAGCTTGGACAGGGGGCATAATCAGCCCCAGCATTTT. Translated: CASSLDRGHNQPQHF.

This clonotype was detected once. The chain couples TRBV20-1 to TRBJ2-7; TRBD1 matches 7 bases. The CDR3 sequence is 16 residues long. Germline CDR1 reads DFQATT; CDR2 reads SNEGSKA (reference sequence). V trimming: 6 bases; J trimming: 4 bases; junction bases outside the gene matches: 18. CDR3 in amino acids: CSAKTPGQQARYEQYF. CDR3 DNA: TGCAGTGCCAAAACCCCGGGACAGCAGGCTCGATACGAGCAGTACTTC.

The chain uses TRBV20-1 and TRBJ1-5; maybe TRBD1 (5 bases). The CDR3 spans 15 residues. Germline V gene sequence: CDR1 DFQATT, CDR2 SNEGSKA (reference sequence). Trimming cost V 2 bases and J 6 bases, with 17 bases left between them. The CDR3 DNA reads TGCAGTGCTAGATCTAGGCAGGGCCCTAGTCAGCCCCAGCATTTT. It specifies CSARSRQGPSQPQHF.

The V gene is TRBV27, the J gene TRBJ1-1; TRBD1 might be the D (6 bases). This CDR3 contains 12 residues. V lost 8 bases to trimming and J lost 5 bases, with 12 bases between them. Germline loops: CDR1 MNHEY, CDR2 SMNVEV (reference sequence). CDR3 DNA sequence: TGTGCCAGCGGCCCCCAGGGGACTGAAGCTTTCTTT. Translating gives CASGPQGTEAFF.

The J gene is TRBJ1-5, the V gene TRBV15; D is ambiguous. V was cut by 5 bases and J by 1 base, with 9 bases left in between. Germline V gene lookup returns CDR1 LNHNV and CDR2 YYDKDF (reference sequence). The CDR3 contains 14 residues. The CDR3 DNA reads TGTGCCACCAGCCCTATGAAAAGCAATCAGCCCCAGCATTTT. Amino acids: CATSPMKSNQPQHF.